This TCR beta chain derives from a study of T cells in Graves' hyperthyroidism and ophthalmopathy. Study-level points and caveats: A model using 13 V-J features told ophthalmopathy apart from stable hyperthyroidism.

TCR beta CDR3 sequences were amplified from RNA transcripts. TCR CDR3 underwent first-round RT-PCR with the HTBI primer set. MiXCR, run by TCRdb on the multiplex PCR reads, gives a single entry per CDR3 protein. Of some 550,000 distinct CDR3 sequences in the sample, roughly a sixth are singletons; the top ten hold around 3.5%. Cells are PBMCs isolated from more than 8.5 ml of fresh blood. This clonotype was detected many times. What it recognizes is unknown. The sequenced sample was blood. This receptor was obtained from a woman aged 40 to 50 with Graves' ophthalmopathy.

CDR3 DNA: TGCGCCAGCAGCTTGAGGGGTACGGGCTACGAGCAGTACTTC. Translating gives CASSLRGTGYEQYF. The rearrangement links TRBV5-1 to TRBJ2-7, with a weak D call TRBD1 (5 bases). CDR1 is SGHRS and CDR2 is YFSETQ in the germline V gene. Trimming took 1 base from V and 3 from J, leaving 11 bases between them. The CDR3 sequence is 14 residues long.